One T cell receptor (beta chain) is described in this entry. The target of this receptor is not known. Base qualities are not at hand, and no much larger clone is one base apart. This specimen comes from a study of shared clonotypes between healthy human individuals (dated by TCRdb to the early 2020s). General notes on the study: Three men and a couple of women, aged 18 to 49 years, made up the cohort. For each donor, three plates each were used for CD4 naive and CD4 memory, two plates were used for CD8 naive, and one plate was used for CD8 memory. Blood TCR repertoires of five healthy adults were deeply sequenced to estimate repertoire size and the extent of clonotype sharing between individuals. Different laboratories and diverse techniques were used to prepare libraries and sequence TCR repertoires, to increase sequencing depth and limit assay-specific biases. Leukapheresis yielded between about 0.94 and 10 billion PBMCs per donor.

Study-wide conclusions, independent of this receptor: Sampling was limited to blood, and TCR repertoires in tissue likely differ from TCR repertoires in blood. Compared with non-shared clonotypes, the clonotypes found in all four sorted-subset donors had higher generation probabilities. The small number of donors limited the genetic and exposure-history diversity represented. Naive subsets generally had larger estimated clonotype richness than memory subsets. Sharing across a few donors was observed for approximately 5% of naive CD4, 3% to 4% of naive CD8, over 2% of memory CD4, and around 0.4% of memory CD8 clonotypes. Pairwise subsampling indicated that sequencing depth was expected to affect the degree of clonotype sharing among donors. Rarefaction of sorted-subset datasets indicated incomplete sequencing despite the large sequencing depth.

Donors were healthy HIV-negative adults with no recently reported acute infections or vaccinations. Every donor was a Caucasian adult living in Nashville, Tennessee, USA. CD4+ T cells were enriched by magnetic negative selection; naive cells were then positively selected on CD45RA, and the negative fraction formed the memory subset. After blood collection by leukapheresis, PBMCs were isolated using Ficoll-Histopaque density gradient centrifugation and then cryopreserved in the vapor phase of liquid nitrogen. Purity and quantity of every magnetically sorted T cell population were checked by analytical flow cytometry. From each sorted fraction, genomic DNA was isolated and quantified by UV absorbance on a Nanodrop 2000c. Reading the germline V gene (reference sequence) gives CDR1 SGHNT and CDR2 YYREEE. The germline ends are 13 bases apart after V is trimmed by 5 bases and J by 10 bases. From the cysteine up to the phenylalanine, the CDR3 has a length of 12 residues. Of all the DNA, just the CDR3 is kept, 36 bases in frame from base 1.

TCR CDR3 regions were amplified from genomic DNA by multiplex PCR using the deep immunoSEQ assay. Genomic DNA extracted from each cell subset was distributed evenly over all wells of several immunoSEQ 96-well plates, and each plate served as one replicate. For sorted subsets, 200 to 250 ng of genomic DNA, equivalent to some 30,000 T cell genomes, went into each replicate PCR. The purified libraries were quantified using a Qubit 3.0 fluorometer, sized with a Bioanalyzer 2100, and then quantified again using the KAPA Library Quantification kit. Every immunoSEQ 96-well plate was sequenced on a dedicated single-read 150-cycle Illumina NextSeq 550 flow cell. The authors' analysis ran thus. Because the immunoSEQ output included only junctional sequences and no quality scores, the filtering could not be the same as the filtering used for full-length reads. Sequences were annotated with PyIR, a Python wrapper for IgBLAST v1.9, and V/J genes and CDR3 were assigned using IMGT germline references. Any read was removed if the V/J assignment was weak (E-value above 1e-6), the CDR3 was missing, or the read contained stop codons, out-of-frame junctions, or ambiguous translated residues. V3J clonotypes were defined by identical inferred V gene, J gene, and CDR3 amino acid sequence. Percentage overlap between repertoires was calculated by dividing the number of shared unique clonotypes by the size of the smaller repertoire. Three approaches were used to assess repertoire richness: RTK rarefaction, the Chao1 estimator, and Recon v2.1 estimates of unobserved clonotypes. Generation probabilities for all TCRbeta clonotypes obtained by the gDNA method from a few donors were computed using OLGA. Not all clones reach the TCRdb copy of this immuneACCESS table, which keeps in-frame sequences only. Checked studies attribute under half of the gap to unresolved V genes and leave the rest unexplained. Clone size and V and J calls were adopted from that table, with D and trimming inferred from the DNA. A total of about 2.3 million clones appear in this sample, 85% to 95% of them only once. Clones ranked in the top ten supply approximately 0.4% of the sample.

The chain is encoded by TRBV5-4 joined to TRBJ2-1, and the D gene may be TRBD2, 6 bases matching. Sequencing was carried out using naive CD4+ T cells from PBMCs. Taken with the paper, the label for cell subset or site translates to: CD45RA+ positively selected. The receptor was isolated from a man between 18 and 29 years old in good health. Some clones in this sample may be carry-over from other donors' samples. The bases read TGTGCCAGCAGAGCACCGGCGGGGGAGCAGTTCTTC. The resulting protein is CASRAPAGEQFF.